These 8 T cell receptor beta chains were all obtained from the same sample, sequenced in a study of blood T cell repertoires in COVID-19 (dated by TCRdb to the early 2020s). Library creation used the immunoSEQ multiplex PCR assay. TCRdb stores this immuneACCESS table with in-frame sequences only. Part of the clones is absent; in the studies checked, under half of the shortfall reflects unresolved V genes, and no reason is known for the rest. Recorded for this sample are 130,000 or so clones; 70% to 80% of them occurred a single time. About 5% of the sample belongs to the ten largest clones. Sequencing was performed on peripheral blood. Receptors were obtained from a woman in her 70s with COVID-19, enrolled during active disease.

The genes are TRBV21-1 and TRBJ2-7; the table names TRBD2, a call not compared with the DNA. TRBV21-1 is a recognized pseudogene. The CDR3 sequence is 11 residues long. CDR3 protein: CASSPEAPGYF. For the CDR3, the DNA is TGTGCCAGCAGCCCTGAGGCCCCGGGGTACTTC.

This sequence joins TRBV30 and TRBJ2-7; the D gene is possibly TRBD2 (6 bases). Trimming shortened V by 4 bases and J by 7 bases, and 20 bases separated the two germline ends. CDR1 GTSNPN and CDR2 SVGIG come from the germline V gene (reference sequence). The CDR3 is made up of 14 amino acids. In DNA, the CDR3 is TGTGCCTGGACCCTTGCGCCTGGGGCGGGGGAGCAGTACTTC. Translation: CAWTLAPGAGEQYF.

The genes are TRBV6-2 or TRBV6-3 and TRBJ2-2; 8 bases are a match to TRBD1. V was clipped by 5 bases and J by 5 bases; unmatched bases: 13. CDR1 is MNHEY, CDR2 SVGEGT, per germline. This CDR3 is built from 17 residues. This CDR3 reads CASSGTPGQVSTGELFF. The CDR3 nucleotides read TGTGCCAGCAGTGGGACCCCGGGACAGGTCTCTACCGGGGAGCTGTTTTTT.

This rearrangement joins TRBV15 to TRBJ2-3; no reliable D call. The germline V and J ends were trimmed by 1 base and 0 bases, with 14 bases remaining between them. Germline CDR1 is LNHNV and CDR2 is YYDKDF (reference sequence). This CDR3 has 17 residues. CDR3 DNA: TGTGCCACCAGCAGAGTTGAAGCCGCGACTAGCACAGATACGCAGTATTTT. It specifies CATSRVEAATSTDTQYF.

This clone was counted between two and nine times. The chain is built from TRBV5-1 and TRBJ2-1; 7 bases fit TRBD2. This CDR3 spans 15 amino acids. V gave up 0 bases and J gave up 7 bases; unmatched junction bases: 7. CDR1 SGHRS and CDR2 YFSETQ come from the germline V gene. CDR3 nucleotide sequence: TGCGCCAGCAGCTTGGGGAGTCTTAGCGGGAATGAGCAGTTCTTC. Its protein product is CASSLGSLSGNEQFF.

J is TRBJ2-7 and V is TRBV6-5; TRBD1 matches at 10 bases. The CDR3 has 14 amino acids. V shed 6 bases and J 2 bases; nucleotides not matched to a gene: 4. The germline gives CDR1 MNHEY, CDR2 SVGAGI. The CDR3 region is CASSPTGGPYEQYF. CDR3 DNA sequence: TGTGCCAGCAGCCCGACAGGGGGCCCCTACGAGCAGTACTTC.

The gene calls are TRBV7-9 and TRBJ1-4; 7 nucleotides agree with TRBD1. Germline CDR1 and CDR2: SEHNR and FQNEAQ (reference sequence). This CDR3 contains 17 residues. With V trimmed by 5 bases and J by 0 bases, 9 bases remained unmatched. This chain's CDR3 is CASSPGQVIATNEKLFF. In DNA, the CDR3 is TGTGCCAGCAGCCCAGGACAGGTCATTGCAACTAATGAAAAACTGTTTTTT.

The rearrangement links TRBV7-2 to TRBJ2-7, with a possible D match to TRBD1 (6 bases). CDR3 size: 14 residues. V lost 5 bases, J lost 2 bases, and 13 bases lay in between. Germline loops: CDR1 SGHTA, CDR2 FQGNSA. The CDR3 DNA follows: TGTGCCAGCAGCGGAAACAGGGTCGCCTACGAGCAGTACTTC. The encoded protein is CASSGNRVAYEQYF.